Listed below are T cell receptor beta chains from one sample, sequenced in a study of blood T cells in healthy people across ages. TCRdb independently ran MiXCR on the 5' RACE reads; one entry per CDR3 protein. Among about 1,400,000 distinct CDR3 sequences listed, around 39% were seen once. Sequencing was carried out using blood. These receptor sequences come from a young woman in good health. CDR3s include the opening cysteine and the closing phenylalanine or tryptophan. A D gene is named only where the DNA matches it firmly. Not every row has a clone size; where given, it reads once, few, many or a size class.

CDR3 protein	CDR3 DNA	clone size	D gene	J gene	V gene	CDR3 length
CAISEVGTGRYGYTF	TGTGCCATCAGTGAGGTCGGGACAGGGAGGTATGGCTACACCTTC	NA	TRBD1	TRBJ1-2	TRBV10-3	15
CAIRGTHREQFF	TGTGCCATCAGGGGAACGCATCGGGAGCAGTTCTTC	NA	NA	TRBJ2-1	TRBV10-3	12
CASSERVSANTEAFF	TGTGCCAGCAGTGAAAGAGTCTCGGCGAACACTGAAGCTTTCTTT	NA	NA	TRBJ1-1	TRBV6-1	15
CASSFEETNEKLFF	TGTGCCAGCAGTTTCGAAGAGACTAATGAAAAACTGTTTTTT	NA	NA	TRBJ1-4	TRBV7-3	14
CASSFLQGRDTQYF	TGTGCCAGCAGCTTCCTACAGGGAAGGGATACGCAGTATTTT	NA	NA	TRBJ2-3	TRBV11-2	14
CSVIRDPRGPSGANVLTF	TGCAGCGTGATCCGGGACCCCAGGGGTCCTTCTGGGGCCAACGTCCTGACTTTC	few	NA	TRBJ2-6	TRBV29-1	18
CAISPSPAEQYF	TGTGCCATCAGTCCCTCTCCGGCCGAGCAGTACTTC	NA	NA	TRBJ2-7	TRBV10-3	12
CASRLTGSNYGYTF	TGTGCCAGCAGACTGACAGGGTCTAACTATGGCTACACCTTC	few	NA	TRBJ1-2	TRBV21-1	14
CASSLFSGASSYNEQFF	TGCGCCAGCAGCTTGTTTAGCGGGGCTAGCTCCTACAATGAGCAGTTCTTC	NA	TRBD2	TRBJ2-1	TRBV5-1	17
CASSGGGPDCTF	TGTGCCAGCAGTGGTGGGGGTCCTGACTGCACCTTC	few	NA	TRBJ1-2	TRBV28	12
CASSLVLGELFF	TGTGCCAGCAGCTTAGTGCTCGGGGAGCTGTTTTTT	NA	NA	TRBJ2-2	TRBV7-8	12
CATRTGFNEQYF	TGTGCCACCCGAACAGGGTTCAACGAGCAGTACTTC	few	NA	TRBJ2-7	TRBV6-5	12
CSVEDLGSSGNTIYF	TGCAGCGTTGAAGATCTAGGGAGTTCTGGAAACACCATATATTTT	NA	NA	TRBJ1-3	TRBV29-1	15
CASTLDLLYGYTF	TGTGCCAGTACACTTGACTTACTCTATGGCTACACCTTC	NA	NA	TRBJ1-2	TRBV2	13
CASSLSGIYGDTGELFF	TGTGCCAGCAGCTTATCGGGCATTTATGGCGACACCGGGGAGCTGTTTTTT	NA	NA	TRBJ2-2	TRBV7-3	17
CASSENSWGPANIQYF	TGTGCCAGCAGCGAAAATAGTTGGGGGCCCGCTAACATTCAGTACTTC	NA	NA	TRBJ2-4	TRBV11-2	16
CSARRASQCTNYGYTF	TGCAGTGCTCGACGTGCCTCCCAGTGTACTAACTATGGCTACACCTTC	NA	NA	TRBJ1-2	TRBV20-1	16
CANPLVGAGYTF	TGTGCCAACCCGCTGGTAGGGGCTGGCTACACCTTC	NA	NA	TRBJ1-2	TRBV7-9	12
CASSVGQGLYYGYTF	TGTGCCAGCAGCGTAGGTCAGGGGCTTTACTATGGCTACACCTTC	few	NA	TRBJ1-2	TRBV9	15
CASKEDVGNYGYTF	TGTGCCAGCAAGGAGGACGTGGGCAACTATGGCTACACCTTC	NA	NA	TRBJ1-2	TRBV19	14
CASTSGSSEQYF	TGTGCCAGCACTAGCGGGAGCTCCGAGCAGTACTTC	few	TRBD2	TRBJ2-7	TRBV7-6	12
CAGYSGDHTGELFF	TGTGCCGGCTATAGCGGGGACCACACCGGGGAGCTGTTTTTT	NA	TRBD2	TRBJ2-2	TRBV6-6	14
CSARPAANQPQHF	TGCAGTGCTAGACCGGCAGCCAATCAGCCCCAGCATTTT	NA	NA	TRBJ1-5	TRBV20-1	13
CASSPRRVATNEKLFF	TGTGCCAGCAGCCCCCGGAGGGTTGCAACTAATGAAAAACTGTTTTTT	few	NA	TRBJ1-4	TRBV7-9	16
CASSPTSLEQYF	TGTGCCAGCAGCCCCACTAGTCTCGAGCAGTACTTC	NA	NA	TRBJ2-7	TRBV11-2	12
CAWSSGRATHYEQYF	TGTGCCTGGTCGAGCGGGAGGGCCACTCACTACGAGCAGTACTTC	NA	TRBD2	TRBJ2-7	TRBV30	15
CASTGRTGVSNQPQHF	TGTGCCAGCACCGGGCGGACAGGGGTTAGCAATCAGCCCCAGCATTTT	NA	TRBD1	TRBJ1-5	TRBV28	16
CSVDRDAEAFF	TGCAGCGTTGACAGGGACGCTGAAGCTTTCTTT	few	NA	TRBJ1-1	TRBV29-1	11
CASSQRTSGRDSSYEQYF	TGCGCCAGCAGTCAAAGGACTAGCGGGAGGGACAGCTCCTACGAGCAGTACTTC	NA	TRBD2	TRBJ2-7	TRBV4-1	18
CASSPWTAASTDTQYF	TGTGCCAGTAGTCCGTGGACAGCGGCTAGCACAGATACGCAGTATTTT	NA	NA	TRBJ2-3	TRBV19	16
CSANSGTGVPWEQYF	TGCAGTGCTAATAGCGGGACAGGGGTCCCTTGGGAGCAGTACTTC	NA	TRBD1	TRBJ2-5	TRBV20-1	15
CASSRTSGVLETQYF	TGTGCCAGCAGCCGGACTAGCGGGGTCCTAGAGACCCAGTACTTC	NA	TRBD2	TRBJ2-5	TRBV28	15
CSARVGLAATDTQYF	TGCAGTGCTAGAGTTGGACTAGCGGCCACAGATACGCAGTATTTT	NA	TRBD2	TRBJ2-3	TRBV20-1	15
CASSSDRGRDTQYF	TGTGCCAGCAGCTCCGACAGGGGGCGGGATACGCAGTATTTT	NA	TRBD1	TRBJ2-3	TRBV11-1	14
CASSGTYTDTRYF	TGTGCCAGTAGCGGGACCTACACAGATACGCGGTATTTT	NA	NA	TRBJ2-3	TRBV19	13
CASSSPTGRSGANVLTF	TGTGCCAGCAGTTCACCAACAGGACGCTCTGGGGCCAACGTCCTGACTTTC	NA	NA	TRBJ2-6	TRBV6-2/TRBV6-3	17
CSVVTGALGEQYF	TGCAGCGTTGTTACGGGGGCGCTGGGCGAGCAGTACTTC	NA	NA	TRBJ2-7	TRBV29-1	13
CASSLLTSAQETQYF	TGCGCCAGCAGCCTCCTGACTAGCGCTCAAGAGACCCAGTACTTC	NA	TRBD2	TRBJ2-5	TRBV5-1	15